This T cell receptor beta chain appears in the sequencing data of a study of OX40 agonist ivuxolimab in advanced cancers. Data came from immunoSEQ multiplex PCR; TCRdb stores just in-frame clones and leaves some out. Among 70,000 to 80,000 clones listed, around 88% were seen once. CDR3 length: 13 amino acids. The germline V gene encodes CDR1 SEHNR and CDR2 FQNEAQ (reference sequence). V was trimmed by 5 bases and J by 4 bases, leaving 9 bases between them. The chain recombines TRBV7-9 with TRBJ1-3; D gene unclear. Sequenced material: CD4+ or CD8+ T cells sorted from blood, taken in a trial of the OX40 agonist ivuxolimab. This receptor was taken from an adult with an advanced solid tumor such as melanoma, head and neck, liver or kidney cancer. The CDR3 sequence: CASSIMGGNTIYF. Written as DNA, the CDR3 is TGTGCCAGCAGCATTATGGGGGGAAACACCATATATTTT. Based on the CDR3 plus reference TRBV7-9 and TRBJ1-3, the full variable domain is DTGVSQNPRHKITKRGQNVTFRCDPISEHNRLYWYRQTLGQGPEFLTYFQNEAQLEKSRLLSDRFSAERPKGSFSTLEIQRTEQGDSAMYLCASSIMGGNTIYFGEGSWLTVV.